This TCR beta chain is drawn from a study of stem cell transplantation in POMP-related autoinflammatory disease. Study information: Neutrophil and platelet engraftment from the graft donor was 100% through one year after transplant. Findings of the study overall: Fewer unique TRB V-J gene pairings were identified in patients with PRAID. In patients with PRAID, every analyzed T-cell subset tended to show lower diversity and higher clonality.

TCRdb keeps only in-frame clones here, not all; method: immunoSEQ multiplex PCR. The sample carries tens of thousands of clones, roughly 91% recorded once. Prominent immunodeficiency with autoinflammation defined PRAID. Points on this clone: No antigen is known for it.

This CDR3 has 14 amino acids. Deletions cut 1 base from V and 7 bases from J, with 10 bases between. The germline V gene encodes CDR1 LNHNV and CDR2 YYDKDF (reference sequence). The TCR was taken from a human patient with POMP-related autoinflammation and immune dysregulation (PRAID). Some T cells may originate from the graft donor. The gene calls are TRBV15 and TRBJ2-2; D is ambiguous. Material: CD4+ T cells from PBMCs, obtained after stem cell transplantation. Written as DNA, the CDR3 is TGTGCCACCAGCAGAGCTCCCCTTGACGGGGAGCTGTTTTTT. As protein: CATSRAPLDGELFF.